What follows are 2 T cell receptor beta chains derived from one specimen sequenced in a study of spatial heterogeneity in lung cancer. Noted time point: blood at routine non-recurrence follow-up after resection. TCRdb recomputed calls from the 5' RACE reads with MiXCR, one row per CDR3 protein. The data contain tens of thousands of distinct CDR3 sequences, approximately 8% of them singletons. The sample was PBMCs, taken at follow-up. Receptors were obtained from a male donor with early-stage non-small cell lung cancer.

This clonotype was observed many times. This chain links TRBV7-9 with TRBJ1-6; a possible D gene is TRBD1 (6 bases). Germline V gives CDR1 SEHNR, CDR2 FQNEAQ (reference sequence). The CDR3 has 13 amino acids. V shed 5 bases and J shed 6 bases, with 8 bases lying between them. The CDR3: CASSQGFNSPLHF. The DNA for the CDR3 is TGTGCCAGCAGCCAGGGGTTTAATTCACCCCTCCACTTT.

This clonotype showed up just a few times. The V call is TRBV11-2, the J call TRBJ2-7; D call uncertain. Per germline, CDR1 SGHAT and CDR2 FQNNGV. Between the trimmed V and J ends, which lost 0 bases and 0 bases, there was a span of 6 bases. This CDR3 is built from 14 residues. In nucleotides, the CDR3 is TGTGCCAGCAGCTTAGAACTGCTCTCCTACGAGCAGTACTTC. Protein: CASSLELLSYEQYF.